The 5 T cell receptor beta chains below were found in one sample sequenced in a study of cytomegalovirus exposure and HLA in healthy donors. PCR employed 60 Vbeta and 13 Jbeta primers. TCRdb's copy holds only in-frame clones and misses some; the assay was immunoSEQ multiplex PCR. Of around 150,000 clones detected, about 72% appear once; the ten largest clones hold approximately 4.2%. Source material: PBMCs. All receptors come from a man in his sixties in good health and CMV-seronegative.

This chain connects TRBV7-9 to TRBJ1-2, with 12 positions matching TRBD1. The CDR3 loop spans 14 amino acids. The V gene end was trimmed by 5 bases and the J gene end by 5 bases; junction bases not matched to a gene: 3. Germline CDR1 SEHNR, CDR2 FQNEAQ (reference sequence). The CDR3 sequence is CASSRDRGLYGYTF. The DNA of the CDR3 is TGTGCCAGCAGCCGGGACAGGGGGCTTTATGGCTACACCTTC.

This clone occurred a few times. The rearrangement uses TRBV7-2 and TRBJ2-5; D perhaps matches TRBD2 (5 bases). Germline V gene lookup returns CDR1 SGHTA and CDR2 FQGNSA. V was trimmed by 5 bases and J by 5 bases, leaving 18 bases between them. The CDR3 has 15 amino acids. In DNA form, the CDR3 reads TGTGCCAGCAGCCCACAAAGAGGGATGGGGGAGACCCAGTACTTC. This gives the protein CASSPQRGMGETQYF.

With respect to this clone: This same CDR3 is encoded by further DNA sequences in the sample. This chain links TRBV28 with TRBJ1-2; perhaps TRBD1 as D (6 bases). The germline V gene has CDR1 MDHEN and CDR2 SYDVKM. Trimming shortened V by 3 bases and J by 0 bases, and 8 bases separated the two germline ends. The CDR3 is 14 residues long. The CDR3 coding sequence is TGTGCCAGCAGTTTCGGACAGTCTAACTATGGCTACACCTTC. As protein: CASSFGQSNYGYTF.

This chain joins TRBV5-1 and TRBJ2-1; the match to TRBD2 covers 10 bases. Germline V gene lookup returns CDR1 SGHRS and CDR2 YFSETQ. CDR3 size: 15 residues. The J segment lost 6 bases and the V segment lost 4 bases, leaving 7 bases of the junction unmatched. CDR3 sequence (DNA): TGCGCCAGCAGCGCGTTAGCGGGAGGACCCAATGAGCAGTTCTTC. Translation: CASSALAGGPNEQFF.

The chain is built from TRBV5-1 and TRBJ1-1; D ambiguous. CDR3 length: 15 amino acids. Trimming removed 0 bases at V and 4 bases at J, with 13 bases between. CDR1 and CDR2 from the germline V gene are SGHRS and YFSETQ. CDR3 sequence reads: CASSLVAVTGTEAFF. The CDR3 DNA follows: TGCGCCAGCAGCTTGGTGGCGGTTACGGGCACTGAAGCTTTCTTT.